The 14 T cell receptor beta chains given below trace back to one sample, sequenced in a study of tissue T cells after allogeneic stem cell transplantation. Generated by immunoSEQ multiplex PCR, the TCRdb table keeps only in-frame clones and is missing some. Of more than 6,000 clones in the sample, about a third were seen once. Time point: mouse harvest day 14 after allogeneic transplant. Mouse grafts combined 10^7 T-cell-depleted bone marrow cells with 10^6 splenic CD5+ T cells. Sequenced sample: skin. These receptors were obtained from a female BALB/c mouse given C57BL/6 T cells with graft-versus-host disease after an allogeneic hematopoietic cell transplant.

This clone has only a few counts. Mouse gene names and germline throughout. CDR3 DNA (partial): TGTGCCAGCAGTCGCCGGGACATCTATGCTGAGCAGTTC. This sequence encodes CASSRRDIYAEQF. The whole CDR3 sequence is CASSRRDIYAEQFF. The rearrangement joins TRBV3 to TRBJ2-1; perhaps TRBD1 as D (6 bases). The read finishes 1 residue shy of the CDR3 end, and the germline J gene is used to complete it. This CDR3 contains 14 residues. V was pared by 6 bases and J by 3 bases, with 12 bases between. Germline CDR1 SNHLY, CDR2 FYNGKV (reference sequence).

This clone has a handful of counts. Germline and genes: mouse. The CDR3 extends 1 residue past the end of the read, so its final part is completed from the germline J gene. V is TRBV26 and J is TRBJ2-7; TRBD1 might be the D (5 bases). There are 12 residues in the CDR3. V lost 3 bases and J lost 3, with 6 bases in between. CDR1 KGHPV and CDR2 FQNQEV come from the germline V gene (reference sequence). Partial CDR3 DNA: TGTGCCAGCAGTCTAGACAGCTATGAACAGTAC. Its protein product is CASSLDSYEQY. The entire CDR3 protein is CASSLDSYEQYF.

As concerns this clone: Gene names are mouse gene names. The read ends 1 residue early relative to the CDR3; the germline J gene fills the gap. This rearrangement joins TRBV24 to TRBJ2-7, with D possibly being TRBD1 (5 bases). Trimming left V 11 bases short and J 7 bases short, with 12 bases between. Germline-derived CDR1 and CDR2 are KGHTA and FRNEEI. The CDR3 spans 10 residues. The CDR3 spells CAHREGEQYF. The CDR3 bases that were read are TGTGCCCATAGGGAGGGGGAACAGTAC.

As for this clone: Germline and genes here are mouse. Sequencing ends 1 residue short of the CDR3 end; the germline J gene provides the rest. The chain is built from TRBV3 and TRBJ2-4; 12 bases agree with TRBD2. Germline V lookup: CDR1 SNHLY, CDR2 FYNGKV (reference sequence). V was clipped by 2 bases and J by 3 bases; unmatched bases: 6. The CDR3 length is 17 residues. The CDR3 loop reads CASSLTGLGGRQNTLYF. CDR3 DNA (partial): TGTGCCAGCAGCTTAACCGGACTGGGGGGGAGGCAAAACACCTTGTAC.

Of note for this clone: Gene names denote mouse genes. The read comes to an end 1 residue before the CDR3 does, leaving the germline J gene to fill in the end. V and J are TRBV26 and TRBJ2-4; D gene ambiguous. Deletions cut 4 bases from V and 0 bases from J, with 5 bases between. Germline values: CDR1 KGHPV, CDR2 FQNQEV (reference sequence). This CDR3 is built from 13 residues. CDR3 sequence: CASSPDSQNTLYF. The sequenced CDR3 bases are TGTGCCAGCAGTCCGGACAGTCAAAACACCTTGTAC.

As concerns this clone: Germline and genes: mouse. The read halts 1 residue ahead of the CDR3 end, with the missing end drawn from the germline J gene. The genes are TRBV16 and TRBJ2-5; 8 bases are shared with TRBD1. CDR1 and CDR2 from the germline V gene are SGHSA and FRNQAP. This CDR3 spans 15 amino acids. Trimming at V came to 1 base and at J to 0 bases, leaving 0 bases not matched to a gene. The CDR3 DNA, read in part, is TGTGCAAGCAGCTTAGGGGACAGGAACCAAGACACCCAGTAC. Translating gives CASSLGDRNQDTQY. The whole CDR3 protein is CASSLGDRNQDTQYF.

Concerning this clone itself: Gene names denote mouse genes. CDR3 DNA (partial): TGTGCCAGCAGTTCCCCCACAGGGGACTCCGACTACACC. This codes for CASSSPTGDSDYT. The full CDR3 reads CASSSPTGDSDYTF. This chain uses TRBV22 with TRBJ1-2; the table's D call, TRBD1, was not checked against the DNA. The DNA ends 1 residue before the CDR3 does, and the rest of the CDR3 is filled in from the germline J gene. TRBV22 is shown as a pseudogene. The CDR3 is made up of 14 amino acids.

Relative to its sample, this clone is medium-sized (0.01 to 0.1%). Gene names follow the mouse nomenclature. The CDR3 end lies 1 residue beyond the end of the read and is filled in from the germline J gene. The V gene is TRBV13-2, the J gene TRBJ1-5; 10 bases match TRBD1. This CDR3 is 14 amino acids long. Unmatched junction bases numbered 2, after V lost 1 base and J lost 7 bases. From germline, CDR1 is NNHNN and CDR2 SYGAGS (reference sequence). Incomplete CDR3 DNA: TGTGCCAGCGGTGATTTGGGACAGGGGCAGGCTCCGCTT. Translating it yields CASGDLGQGQAPL. The full CDR3 protein is CASGDLGQGQAPLF.

The sample holds a few counts of this clone. Mouse gene names and germline throughout. The CDR3 extends 1 residue past the end of the read, so its final part is completed from the germline J gene. The same CDR3 arises from other DNA sequences in this sample as well. This chain connects TRBV20 to TRBJ2-7; D is perhaps TRBD1 or TRBD2 (5 bases each). The CDR3 runs 11 residues. The germline V and J ends were trimmed by 1 base and 4 bases, with 5 bases remaining between them. In germline, CDR1 is GFQATS, CDR2 STVNSAI. The CDR3 is CGARGGYEQYF. CDR3 bases read: TGTGGTGCTAGGGGGGGGTATGAACAGTAC. Together with reference TRBV20 and TRBJ2-7, the CDR3 gives the full variable domain: GALVYQYPRRTICKSGTSMRMECQAVGFQATSVAWYRQSPQKTFELIALSTVNSAIKYEQNFTQEKFPISHPNLSFSSMTVLNAYLEDRGLYLCGARGGYEQYFGPGTRLTVL.

As for this clone: The germline and genes are mouse ones. The CDR3 end falls 1 residue outside the read, so it is completed with the germline J gene. The chain links TRBV26 to TRBJ2-7; weak D call: TRBD2 (6 bases). Trimming shortened V by 6 bases and J by 1 base, and 16 bases separated the two germline ends. The CDR3 has 15 residues. Germline CDR1 is KGHPV and CDR2 is FQNQEV (reference sequence). CDR3: CASSPPPGLSYEQYF. CDR3 DNA (partial): TGTGCCAGCAGCCCCCCACCGGGACTTTCCTATGAACAGTAC.

This clone has a handful of counts. Genes and germline come from the mouse. Read sequence stops 1 residue before the CDR3 end, and the germline J gene provides the missing end. The chain employs TRBV26 and TRBJ1-1, with D hard to call. Germline V gives CDR1 KGHPV, CDR2 FQNQEV (reference sequence). This CDR3 is 12 amino acids long. The V gene lost 4 bases and the J gene lost 2 bases, with 5 bases spanning the gap. The CDR3 loop is CASSPYNTEVFF. The CDR3 bases that were read are TGTGCCAGCAGTCCCTATAACACAGAAGTCTTC.

Remarks on this clone: The gene names here belong to mouse. Read coverage stops 1 residue before the CDR3 terminus; the germline J gene supplies the remainder. The chain combines TRBV23 with TRBJ2-7; the D call of TRBD1 is as the table states it, not checked on the DNA. The germline V gene has CDR1 KGHTA and CDR2 FQNQQP. This CDR3 contains 12 residues. CDR3 DNA (partial): TGCTCCAGCAGTCAAGAGGGGTATGAACAGTAC. Residues: CSSSQEGYEQY. The CDR3 reads in full as CSSSQEGYEQYF.

In regard to this clone: Gene names and germline match the mouse. Read data end 1 residue before the CDR3 end; the end is taken from the germline J gene. Other DNA sequences from this sample encode an identical CDR3 as well. V gene TRBV26 combines with J gene TRBJ2-4, with TRBD2 as a possible D gene (6 bases). Trimming took 2 bases from V and 3 from J, leaving 6 bases between them. The CDR3 covers 13 residues. CDR1 and CDR2 (germline): KGHPV, FQNQEV (reference sequence). The sequenced part of the CDR3 DNA is TGTGCCAGCAGTCTGGGGGGGCAAAACACCTTGTAC. Translated, it gives CASSLGGQNTLY. The whole CDR3 sequence reads CASSLGGQNTLYF.

This clone turned up a few times. The listed genes are named as in mouse. The CDR3 end falls 1 residue outside the read, so it is completed with the germline J gene. The genes are TRBV26 and TRBJ2-2, with 9 bases matching TRBD1. The CDR3 contains 16 residues. Germline assignment: CDR1 KGHPV and CDR2 FQNQEV (reference sequence). J was trimmed by 1 base and V by 2 bases; bases with no gene match: 2. The CDR3 sequence is CASSLGGQGNTGQLYF. The CDR3 bases that were read are TGTGCCAGCAGTCTGGGGGGACAGGGAAACACCGGGCAGCTCTAC.